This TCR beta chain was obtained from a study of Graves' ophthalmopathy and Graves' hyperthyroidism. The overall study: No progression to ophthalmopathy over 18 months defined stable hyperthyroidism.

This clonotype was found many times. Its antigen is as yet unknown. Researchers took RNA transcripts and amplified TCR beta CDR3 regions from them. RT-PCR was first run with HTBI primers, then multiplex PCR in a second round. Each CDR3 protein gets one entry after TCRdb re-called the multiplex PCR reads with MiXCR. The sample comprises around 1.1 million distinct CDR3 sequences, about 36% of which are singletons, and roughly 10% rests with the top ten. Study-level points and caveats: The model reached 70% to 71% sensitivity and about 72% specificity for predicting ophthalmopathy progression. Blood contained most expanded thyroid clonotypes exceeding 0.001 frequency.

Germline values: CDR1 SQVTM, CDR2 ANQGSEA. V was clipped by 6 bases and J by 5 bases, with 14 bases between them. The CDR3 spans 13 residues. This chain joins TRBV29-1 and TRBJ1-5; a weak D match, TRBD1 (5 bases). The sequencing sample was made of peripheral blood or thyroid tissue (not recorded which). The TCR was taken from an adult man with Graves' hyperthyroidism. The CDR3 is CSVTHRPDQPQHF. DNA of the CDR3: TGCAGCGTGACCCACAGGCCGGATCAGCCCCAGCATTTT.